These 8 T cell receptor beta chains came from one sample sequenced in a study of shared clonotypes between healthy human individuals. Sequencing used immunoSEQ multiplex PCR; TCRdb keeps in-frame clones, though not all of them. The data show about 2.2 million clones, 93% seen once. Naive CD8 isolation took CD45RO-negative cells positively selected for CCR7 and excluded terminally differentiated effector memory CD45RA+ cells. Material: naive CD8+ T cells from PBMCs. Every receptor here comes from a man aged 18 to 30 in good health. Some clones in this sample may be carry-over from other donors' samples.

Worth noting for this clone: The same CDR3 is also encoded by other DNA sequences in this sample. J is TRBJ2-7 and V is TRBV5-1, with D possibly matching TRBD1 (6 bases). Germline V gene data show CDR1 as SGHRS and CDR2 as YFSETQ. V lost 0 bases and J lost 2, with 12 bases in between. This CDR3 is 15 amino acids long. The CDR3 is CASSLAVAGAYEQYF. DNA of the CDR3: TGCGCCAGCAGCTTGGCTGTTGCAGGGGCCTACGAGCAGTACTTC.

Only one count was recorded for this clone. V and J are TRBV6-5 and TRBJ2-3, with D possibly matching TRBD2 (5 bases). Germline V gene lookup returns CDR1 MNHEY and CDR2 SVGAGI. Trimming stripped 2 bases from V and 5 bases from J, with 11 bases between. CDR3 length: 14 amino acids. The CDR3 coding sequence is TGTGCCAGCAGTTACGCCCATGAGGGAGATACGCAGTATTTT. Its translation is CASSYAHEGDTQYF.

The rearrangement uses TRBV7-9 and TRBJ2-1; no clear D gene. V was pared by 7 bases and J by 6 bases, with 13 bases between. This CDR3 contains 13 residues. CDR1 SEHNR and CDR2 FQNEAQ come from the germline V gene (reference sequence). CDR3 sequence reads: CASTPGSANEQFF. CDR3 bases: TGTGCCAGCACCCCCGGGTCGGCCAATGAGCAGTTCTTC.

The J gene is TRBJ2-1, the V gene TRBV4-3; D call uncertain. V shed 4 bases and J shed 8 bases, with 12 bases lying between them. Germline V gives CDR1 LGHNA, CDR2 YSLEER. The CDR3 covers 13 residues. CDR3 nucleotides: TGCGCCAGCAGCCCTGGGGTTAAGGATGAGCAGTTCTTC. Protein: CASSPGVKDEQFF.

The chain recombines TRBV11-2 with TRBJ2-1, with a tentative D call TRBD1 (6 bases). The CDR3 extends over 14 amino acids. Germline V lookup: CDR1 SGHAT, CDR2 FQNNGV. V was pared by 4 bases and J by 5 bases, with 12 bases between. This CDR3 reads CASSSRDKNNEQFF. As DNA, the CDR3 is TGTGCCAGCAGCTCCCGGGACAAAAACAATGAGCAGTTCTTC. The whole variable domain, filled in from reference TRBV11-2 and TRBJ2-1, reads EAGVAQSPRYKIIEKRQSVAFWCNPISGHATLYWYQQILGQGPKLLIQFQNNGVVDDSQLPKDRFSAERLKGVDSTLKIQPAKLEDSAVYLCASSSRDKNNEQFFGPGTRLTVL.

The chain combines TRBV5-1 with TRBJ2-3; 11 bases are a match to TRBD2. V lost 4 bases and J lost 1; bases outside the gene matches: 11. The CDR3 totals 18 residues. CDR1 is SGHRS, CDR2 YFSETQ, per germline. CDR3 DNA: TGCGCCAGCAGCACCGCTAGCGGGAGGCCCGTGGGCACAGATACGCAGTATTTT. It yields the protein CASSTASGRPVGTDTQYF.

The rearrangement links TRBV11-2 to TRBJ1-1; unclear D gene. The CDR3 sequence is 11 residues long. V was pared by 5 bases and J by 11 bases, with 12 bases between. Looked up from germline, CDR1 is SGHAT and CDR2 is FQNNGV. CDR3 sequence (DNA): TGTGCCAGCAGCCCCCTCGGGTTGGCTTTCTTT. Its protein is CASSPLGLAFF.

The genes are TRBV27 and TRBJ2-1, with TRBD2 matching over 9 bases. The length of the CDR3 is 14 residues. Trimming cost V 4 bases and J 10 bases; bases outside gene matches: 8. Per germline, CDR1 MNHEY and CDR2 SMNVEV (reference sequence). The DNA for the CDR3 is TGTGCCAGCAGTTACGGCGGGAGGGTTAACGAGCAGTTCTTC. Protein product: CASSYGGRVNEQFF.